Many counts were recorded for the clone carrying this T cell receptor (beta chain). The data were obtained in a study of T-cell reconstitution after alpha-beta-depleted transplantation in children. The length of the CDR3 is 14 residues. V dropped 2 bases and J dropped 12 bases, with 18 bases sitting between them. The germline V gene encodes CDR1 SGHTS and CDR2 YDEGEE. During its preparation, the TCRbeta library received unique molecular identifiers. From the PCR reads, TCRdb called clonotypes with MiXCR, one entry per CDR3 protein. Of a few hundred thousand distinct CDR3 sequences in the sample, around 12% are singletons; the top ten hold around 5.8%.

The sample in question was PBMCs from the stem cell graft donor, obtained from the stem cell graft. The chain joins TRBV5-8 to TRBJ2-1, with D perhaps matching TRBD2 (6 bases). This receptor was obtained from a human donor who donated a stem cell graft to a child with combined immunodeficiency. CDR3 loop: CASSLFLGGAGQFF. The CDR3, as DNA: TGTGCCAGCAGCTTATTCTTAGGAGGGGCTGGGCAGTTCTTC.